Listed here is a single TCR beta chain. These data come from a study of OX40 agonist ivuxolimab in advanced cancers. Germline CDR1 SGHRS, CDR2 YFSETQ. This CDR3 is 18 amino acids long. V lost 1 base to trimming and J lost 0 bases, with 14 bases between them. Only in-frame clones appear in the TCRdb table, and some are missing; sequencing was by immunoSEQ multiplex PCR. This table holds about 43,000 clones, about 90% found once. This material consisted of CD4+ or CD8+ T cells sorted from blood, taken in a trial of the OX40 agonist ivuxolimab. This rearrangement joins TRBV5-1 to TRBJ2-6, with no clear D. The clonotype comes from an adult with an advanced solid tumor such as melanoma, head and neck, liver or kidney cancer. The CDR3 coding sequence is TGCGCCAGCAGCTTGTTTGAGAGCCCCTCCTCTGGGGCCAACGTCCTGACTTTC. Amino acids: CASSLFESPSSGANVLTF.